These 29 T cell receptor beta chains originate from one sample sequenced in a study of shared T cell receptors in the human thymus. The repertoire was sequenced with immunoSEQ multiplex PCR; TCRdb's copy has only in-frame clones and lacks some. Seen here are about 660,000 clones, 70% to 90% observed once, and the top ten hold approximately 0.011%. These data are also associated with another study on human thymus T cells.

The specimen sequenced was thymocytes. The receptor source for this set is a boy younger than two with a congenital heart defect.

This chain connects TRBV13 to TRBJ2-3; 11 nucleotides agree with TRBD2. Germline values: CDR1 PRHDT, CDR2 FYEKMQ (reference sequence). The CDR3 runs 17 residues. Trimming cost V 4 bases and J 4 bases; bases outside gene matches: 10. The CDR3 protein is CASSSHVGLADPDTQYF. In nucleotides, the CDR3 is TGTGCCAGCAGCTCGCATGTGGGACTAGCGGATCCAGATACGCAGTATTTT.

This sequence joins TRBV30 and TRBJ1-1; D ambiguous. In germline, CDR1 is GTSNPN, CDR2 SVGIG (reference sequence). CDR3 size: 14 residues. The ends were cut back, 0 bases at V and 0 bases at J, with 8 bases in the middle. CDR3 DNA sequence: TGTGCCTGGAGTGTCGGGGTCATGAACACTGAAGCTTTCTTT. Its protein product is CAWSVGVMNTEAFF. The full variable domain, its missing parts supplied by reference TRBV30 and TRBJ1-1, is SQTIHQWPATLVQPVGSPLSLECTVEGTSNPNLYWYRQAAGRGLQLLFYSVGIGQISSEVPQNLSASRPQDRQFILSSKKLLLSDSGFYLCAWSVGVMNTEAFFGQGTRLTVV.

This chain uses TRBV6-6 with TRBJ1-4; D call uncertain. The CDR3 has 12 amino acids. Germline-derived CDR1 and CDR2 are MNHNY and SVGAGI (reference sequence). V was cut by 2 bases and J by 8 bases, with 6 bases left in between. In nucleotides, the CDR3 is TGTGCCAGCAGTTACCACAAGGAAAAACTGTTTTTT. Amino acids: CASSYHKEKLFF.

This chain links TRBV4-3 with TRBJ2-1; TRBD2 matches 8 bases. The germline V gene has CDR1 LGHNA and CDR2 YSLEER. V shed 0 bases, J shed 4 bases, and the junction held 8 bases outside the gene matches. This CDR3 is 17 amino acids long. The chain's CDR3 is CASSQDAGRVAYNEQFF. CDR3 in DNA: TGCGCCAGCAGCCAAGATGCCGGGAGGGTAGCTTACAATGAGCAGTTCTTC.

This clone has just a few counts. This chain connects TRBV6-6 to TRBJ1-4; D ambiguous. In germline, CDR1 is MNHNY, CDR2 SVGAGI (reference sequence). The CDR3 totals 16 residues. V lost 0 bases to trimming and J lost 7 bases, with 15 bases between them. The CDR3 DNA is TGTGCCAGCAGTTACTCGATGGCAGGCCTTCGTGAAAAACTGTTTTTT. Translation gives CASSYSMAGLREKLFF.

CDR3 region: CASRRPENNYGYTF. Written as DNA, the CDR3 is TGTGCCAGCAGGCGCCCGGAGAATAACTATGGCTACACCTTC. The chain has TRBV28 and TRBJ1-2; no clear D. The CDR3 sequence is 14 residues long. The germline V and J ends were trimmed by 6 bases and 1 base, with 12 bases remaining between them. Germline V gives CDR1 MDHEN, CDR2 SYDVKM.

This chain links TRBV5-4 with TRBJ2-5; D may be TRBD1 (6 bases). The better agreement between TRBJ2-7 and the DNA end casts doubt on the J call. This CDR3 is built from 13 residues. Germline V gives CDR1 SGHNT, CDR2 YYREEE (reference sequence). CDR3 DNA: TGTGCCAGCAGCCTCCCGAGGGGGAGCGAGCAGTACTTC. Its protein product is CASSLPRGSEQYF.

The chain combines TRBV27 with TRBJ1-1, with TRBD1 as a possible D gene (5 bases). Trimming stripped 6 bases from V and 0 bases from J, with 8 bases between. The CDR3 has 13 amino acids. Germline CDR1 reads MNHEY; CDR2 reads SMNVEV (reference sequence). CDR3 DNA: TGTGCCAGCAGCCCACAGGTGAACACTGAAGCTTTCTTT. Translated, it gives CASSPQVNTEAFF.

The V call is TRBV10-3, the J call TRBJ2-7; 9 positions agree with TRBD2. Germline V gene sequence: CDR1 ENHRY, CDR2 SYGVKD. CDR3 size: 16 residues. Losses at the gene ends were 10 bases for V and 0 bases for J; bases not matched to a gene: 13. CDR3 coding DNA: TGTGCCACCGCCGGGACTAGCACCAGGAGCTCCTACGAGCAGTACTTC. Translating it yields CATAGTSTRSSYEQYF.

This clone was seen a handful of times. The gene calls are TRBV5-8 and TRBJ1-3; tentatively, D is TRBD1 (5 bases). Germline lookup yields CDR1 SGHTS and CDR2 YDEGEE. V gave up 6 bases and J gave up 4 bases, with 20 bases separating them. This CDR3 has 16 residues. The CDR3 DNA sequence: TGTGCCAGCACCTCATTGGACAAGGGGAAAGGAAACACCATATATTTT. This gives the protein CASTSLDKGKGNTIYF.

The V and J genes are TRBV29-1 and TRBJ1-4, with a tentative D call TRBD1 (6 bases). This CDR3 has 14 amino acids. The germline CDR1 and CDR2 sequences are SQVTM and ANQGSEA. Trimming shortened V by 4 bases and J by 8 bases, and 17 bases separated the two germline ends. The CDR3 sequence: CSVARGGGDEKLFF. CDR3 coding DNA: TGCAGCGTTGCACGAGGGGGGGGTGACGAAAAACTGTTTTTT.

The V call is TRBV7-2, the J call TRBJ2-4, with D tentatively TRBD1 (6 bases). The length of the CDR3 is 15 residues. Trimming removed 1 base from V and 7 bases from J, with 14 bases in between. Germline CDR1 is SGHTA and CDR2 is FQGNSA. The CDR3 nucleotides are TGTGCCAGCAGCTTAGAGGTTACAGGGCAGAACATTCAGTACTTC. It yields the protein CASSLEVTGQNIQYF.

The V gene is TRBV9, the J gene TRBJ2-5; TRBD1 agrees at 8 bases. The V gene end was trimmed by 3 bases and the J gene end by 6 bases; junction bases not matched to a gene: 13. CDR3 length equals 16 residues. Looked up from germline, CDR1 is SGDLS and CDR2 is YYNGEE. CDR3 sequence: CASSARGTGLPKTQYF. CDR3 in DNA: TGTGCCAGCAGCGCTAGAGGGACAGGCCTCCCAAAGACCCAGTACTTC.

This sequence joins TRBV27 and TRBJ1-1; perhaps TRBD1 as D (5 bases). The CDR3 has 17 amino acids. Trimming pared 0 bases from V and 3 bases from J, leaving 17 bases between. Germline-derived CDR1 and CDR2 are MNHEY and SMNVEV (reference sequence). CDR3 nucleotide sequence: TGTGCCAGCAGTTTATCGTCCGTCACAGAAGGGGACACTGAAGCTTTCTTT. The encoded protein is CASSLSSVTEGDTEAFF.

This clone appeared once. The chain combines TRBV5-6 with TRBJ2-3; TRBD2 agrees at 12 bases. J lost 4 bases, V lost 2 bases, and 8 bases had no gene match. The germline V gene has CDR1 SGHDT and CDR2 YYEEEE. The CDR3 is made up of 17 amino acids. In DNA form, the CDR3 reads TGTGCCAGCAGCTTCTCTCGGCTAGCGGGAGGGCCAGATACGCAGTATTTT. Translated: CASSFSRLAGGPDTQYF. Full variable domain (remainder filled in from reference TRBV5-6 and TRBJ2-3): DAGVTQSPTHLIKTRGQQVTLRCSPKSGHDTVSWYQQALGQGPQFIFQYYEEEERQRGNFPDRFSGHQFPNYSSELNVNALLLGDSALYLCASSFSRLAGGPDTQYFGPGTRLTVL.

DNA for the CDR3: TGTGCCAGCAGTGACAGGGGTAGATCCTATAATTCACCCCTCCACTTT. Encoded protein: CASSDRGRSYNSPLHF. This chain uses TRBV28 with TRBJ1-6, with 8 bases identical to TRBD1. CDR3 length: 16 amino acids. Germline V gene data show CDR1 as MDHEN and CDR2 as SYDVKM. V shed 5 bases, J shed 1 base, and the junction held 4 bases outside the gene matches.

V and J are TRBV5-4 and TRBJ2-5, with 7 bases identical to TRBD2. Germline V lookup: CDR1 SGHNT, CDR2 YYREEE (reference sequence). With 5 bases clipped from V and 4 bases from J, the junction kept 2 bases outside the gene matches. This CDR3 contains 12 residues. The CDR3 protein is CASRGLRETQYF. The CDR3 region has the DNA TGTGCCAGCAGGGGACTAAGAGAGACCCAGTACTTC.

The chain links TRBV5-1 to TRBJ2-2, with TRBD1 matching 7 bases. This CDR3 region has 18 residues. Germline CDR1 is SGHRS and CDR2 is YFSETQ. Trimming at V came to 4 bases and at J to 4 bases, leaving 16 bases not matched to a gene. DNA of the CDR3: TGCGCCAGCAGCCGGACTCGGGACAGAGAAAGAGGCACCGGGGAGCTGTTTTTT. This translates into CASSRTRDRERGTGELFF.

The chain recombines TRBV19 with TRBJ2-3, with D possibly being TRBD2 (5 bases). Germline V gene sequence: CDR1 LNHDA, CDR2 SQIVND (reference sequence). The CDR3 sequence is 15 residues long. V gave up 5 bases and J gave up 2 bases, with 14 bases separating them. CDR3 nucleotide sequence: TGTGCCAGTAGTCCGGGGTGGACGGACACAGATACGCAGTATTTT. Encoded protein: CASSPGWTDTDTQYF.

J is TRBJ2-7 and V is TRBV28; 7 bases fit TRBD1. Trimming removed 6 bases from V and 1 base from J; junction bases left unmatched: 3. Looked up from germline, CDR1 is MDHEN and CDR2 is SYDVKM. The CDR3 sequence is 13 residues long. As DNA, the CDR3 is TGTGCCAGCAGAAGGGACAGATCCTACGAGCAGTACTTC. This encodes CASRRDRSYEQYF. The entire variable domain, with the rest obtained from reference TRBV28 and TRBJ2-7, is as follows: DVKVTQSSRYLVKRTGEKVFLECVQDMDHENMFWYRQDPGLGLRLIYFSYDVKMKEKGDIPEGYSVSREKKERFSLILESASTNQTSMYLCASRRDRSYEQYFGPGTRLTVT.

The chain couples TRBV7-9 to TRBJ2-1; 11 positions agree with TRBD2. There are 17 residues in the CDR3. V dropped 1 base and J dropped 4; count of bases not matched to a gene: 6. Per germline, CDR1 SEHNR and CDR2 FQNEAQ (reference sequence). DNA for the CDR3: TGTGCCAGCAGCTTAGAGACCGGGACTAGCGGATACAATGAGCAGTTCTTC. Its protein product is CASSLETGTSGYNEQFF.

The chain combines TRBV6-1 with TRBJ2-7; TRBD2 aligns across 9 bases. The V gene end was trimmed by 2 bases and the J gene end by 3 bases; junction bases not matched to a gene: 2. The CDR3 extends over 14 amino acids. Germline-derived CDR1 and CDR2 are MNHNS and SASEGT. The CDR3 sequence is CASSERAGGYEQYF. In DNA form, the CDR3 reads TGTGCCAGCAGTGAACGAGCGGGAGGCTACGAGCAGTACTTC.

The chain combines TRBV28 with TRBJ2-5, with TRBD2 identical over 7 bases. There are 13 residues in the CDR3. J lost 1 base, V lost 6 bases, and 2 bases had no gene match. Germline V lookup: CDR1 MDHEN, CDR2 SYDVKM. The chain's CDR3 is CASRGEGQETQYF. The CDR3 region has the DNA TGTGCCAGCAGGGGGGAGGGCCAAGAGACCCAGTACTTC. The variable domain in full, with the rest retrieved from reference TRBV28 and TRBJ2-5, is DVKVTQSSRYLVKRTGEKVFLECVQDMDHENMFWYRQDPGLGLRLIYFSYDVKMKEKGDIPEGYSVSREKKERFSLILESASTNQTSMYLCASRGEGQETQYFGPGTRLLVL.

The chain's CDR3 is CASSFFCSNQPQHF. As DNA, the CDR3 is TGTGCCAGCAGTTTCTTTTGTAGCAATCAGCCCCAGCATTTT. The V and J genes are TRBV28 and TRBJ1-5; no definite D call. The CDR3 totals 14 residues. Germline V gives CDR1 MDHEN, CDR2 SYDVKM. Trimming shortened V by 3 bases and J by 0 bases, and 6 bases separated the two germline ends.

This clone was recorded once. The chain recombines TRBV4-3 with TRBJ1-1; D gene uncertain. V lost 0 bases to trimming and J lost 5 bases, with 10 bases between them. CDR1 LGHNA and CDR2 YSLEER come from the germline V gene. The CDR3 sequence is 14 residues long. The CDR3 nucleotides are TGCGCCAGCAGCCAAGATATTCGGGGTACTGAAGCTTTCTTT. Translation: CASSQDIRGTEAFF.

This rearrangement joins TRBV13 to TRBJ2-5; D perhaps matches TRBD1 (7 bases). Looked up from germline, CDR1 is PRHDT and CDR2 is FYEKMQ (reference sequence). The CDR3 runs 14 residues. V shed 5 bases and J shed 2 bases, with 12 bases lying between them. CDR3 sequence (DNA): TGTGCCAGCAGCCCAGGGGGGACGCAAGAGACCCAGTACTTC. Translation: CASSPGGTQETQYF.

This clone was observed a few times. V usage is TRBV11-3 and J usage is TRBJ2-7; 11 bases are a match to TRBD2. Losses at the gene ends were 6 bases for V and 4 bases for J; bases not matched to a gene: 8. This CDR3 contains 15 residues. In germline, CDR1 is SGHNT, CDR2 YENEEA. CDR3 in amino acids: CASRSTSGSEYEQYF. CDR3 in DNA: TGTGCCAGCAGGTCAACTAGCGGGAGTGAGTACGAGCAGTACTTC. Drawing the rest from reference TRBV11-3 and TRBJ2-7, the complete variable domain is EAGVVQSPRYKIIEKKQPVAFWCNPISGHNTLYWYLQNLGQGPELLIRYENEEAVDDSQLPKDRFSAERLKGVDSTLKIQPAELGDSAVYLCASRSTSGSEYEQYFGPGTRLTVT.

The chain carries TRBV27 and TRBJ2-2, with D possibly matching TRBD2 (5 bases). Trimming shortened V by 5 bases and J by 8 bases, and 6 bases separated the two germline ends. The length of the CDR3 is 11 residues. Germline CDR1 is MNHEY and CDR2 is SMNVEV (reference sequence). Here the CDR3 DNA reads TGTGCCAGCAGTACGGGGGGGGAGCTGTTTTTT. Translated, it gives CASSTGGELFF.

This clone was recorded once. This rearrangement joins TRBV4-2 to TRBJ2-1; the D gene is possibly TRBD2 (5 bases). Germline CDR1 is LGHNA and CDR2 is YNFKEQ. CDR3 length: 13 amino acids. The germline V and J ends were trimmed by 3 bases and 10 bases, with 13 bases remaining between them. CDR3 nucleotides: TGTGCCAGCAGCCACGTCGTCGAGCGGGAGCAGTTCTTC. Amino acid sequence: CASSHVVEREQFF.